This is a list of T cell receptor beta chains from one sample in a study of T-cell memory formation after mild COVID-19. TCRdb redid the calling of the 5' RACE reads with MiXCR, one entry per CDR3 protein. The sample contains about 420,000 distinct CDR3 sequences, 20% to 30% of which appear only once. The sample comprised PBMCs or a T cell subset sorted from them (not recorded which). The receptors originated from an adult woman who had mild COVID-19 (a few samples of this study predate the infection). Cell type and time point are not known. The conserved cysteine and the conserved F or W are not part of the CDR3 here.

j_call cdr3_length v_call cdr3_aa
TRBJ1-1 12 TRBV12-3/TRBV12-4 ASHINFMNTEAF
TRBJ2-3 12 TRBV7-3 ASSSGTTENTQY
TRBJ1-1 11 TRBV12-3/TRBV12-4 ASSFGQYTEAF
TRBJ2-5 14 TRBV18 ASSPPLSGAAETQY
TRBJ2-1 13 TRBV7-3 ASSREPGPRNEQF
TRBJ2-7 11 TRBV9 ASSRGDVYEQY
TRBJ2-1 14 TRBV6-5 ASGMDRLRYQGEQF
TRBJ2-1 11 TRBV24-1 ATSDPLGNEQF
TRBJ2-1 14 TRBV6-2/TRBV6-3 ASTLYRGGSVGEQF
TRBJ2-1 12 TRBV29-1 SVTGQGSLDEQF
TRBJ1-1 12 TRBV7-3 ASSASWGREEAF
TRBJ2-3 15 TRBV5-1 ASSLTSGGPLTDTQY
TRBJ1-2 13 TRBV29-1 SVEAWGQPNYGYT
TRBJ2-7 12 TRBV5-1 ASSFGTSRYEQY
TRBJ2-1 13 TRBV11-2 ASSSWTGIGNEQF
TRBJ2-1 14 TRBV4-3 ASSRTSDHSYNEQF
TRBJ1-1 12 TRBV12-3/TRBV12-4 ASSWDSEHTEAF
TRBJ1-2 10 TRBV30 AWSEGPPGYT
TRBJ2-7 10 TRBV20-1 SAREAGYEQY
TRBJ2-7 13 TRBV7-2 ASSSWTSGRYEQY
TRBJ2-1 18 TRBV6-5 ASSYSKASGAFSSYNEQF
TRBJ2-2 14 TRBV4-2 ASSQDASRLAGELF
TRBJ2-4 14 TRBV10-3 AISEGAELAKNIQY
TRBJ2-1 12 TRBV19 ASSVRQGWDEQF
TRBJ1-1 12 TRBV12-3/TRBV12-4 ASSFGGPFTEAF
TRBJ2-5 13 TRBV7-9 ASSSRTDFQETQY
TRBJ1-5 13 TRBV15 ATSREPGPWQPQH
TRBJ2-1 16 TRBV5-4 ASSSGLAGTSSYNEQF
TRBJ2-6 16 TRBV11-2 ASRRPGQGVSGANVLT
TRBJ2-2 10 TRBV30 AWLQGTGELF
TRBJ1-2 13 TRBV5-1 ASSLEGSGGYGYT
TRBJ1-5 12 TRBV15 ATSKDRENQPQH
TRBJ2-2 12 TRBV3-1 ASSHRGSTGELF
TRBJ2-1 14 TRBV27 ASSFAVDRVGGEQF
TRBJ2-1 14 TRBV7-9 ASIRQGTSFYNEQF
TRBJ2-3 12 TRBV12-3/TRBV12-4 ASSLEASTDTQY
TRBJ1-2 11 TRBV20-1 SARHEGRYGYT
TRBJ1-2 9 TRBV12-3/TRBV12-4 ASRGGGGYT
TRBJ2-1 13 TRBV4-2 ASSPTGNWEDEQF
TRBJ1-5 13 TRBV5-6 ASSLGTGPNQPQH
TRBJ2-5 12 TRBV6-5 ASSFIRAPGAQY
TRBJ1-5 13 TRBV4-3 ASSQDGTGDQPQH
TRBJ2-7 11 TRBV6-5 ASSPSRIYEQY
TRBJ1-1 13 TRBV7-9 ASSLVRAGPGEAF
TRBJ1-2 12 TRBV5-1 ASSLVDRTRGYT
TRBJ1-1 11 TRBV29-1 SARQPSNTEAF
TRBJ2-5 11 TRBV20-1 SLFQGSQETQY
TRBJ2-2 14 TRBV6-2/TRBV6-3 ASSPGQGLGTGELF
TRBJ2-7 11 TRBV19 ASSTTGTYEQY
TRBJ2-5 16 TRBV5-6 ASSLGLAGMGSSETQY
TRBJ2-1 13 TRBV24-1 ATSDGDSRHNEQF
TRBJ2-7 9 TRBV6-2/TRBV6-3 ASSYSARQY
TRBJ1-1 11 TRBV4-1 ASRGDHWGEAF
TRBJ2-2 13 TRBV7-9 ASSFRGLKNGELF
TRBJ2-7 10 TRBV12-3/TRBV12-4 ASSPPGYEQY
TRBJ2-1 11 TRBV7-2 ASSDRLGNEQF
TRBJ1-2 12 TRBV5-1 ASSLARGGYGYT
TRBJ2-3 13 TRBV29-1 SARMWGAQTDTQY
TRBJ2-5 13 TRBV5-1 ASSLEGLDLETQY